This T cell receptor beta chain was recovered during a study of cytomegalovirus exposure and HLA in healthy donors (dated by TCRdb to between 2016 and 2019). Concerning the study at large: In an earlier analysis of roughly 500 of the donors, 250 to 300 Gb of sequence data and 117 million unique TCR beta sequences from roughly 200 million T cells were reported. Rather than using new phenotypic data, the later analysis identified candidate immune exposures from TCR beta sequences and from how often those sequences occurred across donors. HLA typing included class I and class II loci at four-digit resolution. The study combined high-throughput TCR immunosequencing, statistical association of individual TCRs with disease status, and machine learning to predict cytomegalovirus infection status. An early release covering some 640 HLA-typed donors comprised about 300 gigabases of sequencing data and approximately 85 million unique TCR sequences. Of the roughly 400 genotyped donors, 70% to 90% were placed in the genetic ancestry cluster associated with self-reported Caucasian donors. Besides the first cohort of under 700 subjects, a separate validation cohort made up of roughly 130 different subjects was used. Five DR-DQ haplotypes were treated as single units for association and clustering because of strong linkage in the cohort. Among roughly 370 genotyped donors of the cohort, an average of around 240,000 unique TCR beta nucleotide sequences were sequenced per donor, roughly a sixth of them non-productive. An earlier analysis of 450 to 750 of the donors used high-throughput TCR beta sequencing to judge whether each TCR beta V gene segment behaved as functional or pseudogenic. Every repertoire in the discovery cohort had been generated on one and the same sequencing platform. Typing coverage varied by locus: roughly 629-640 donors for A, B, C, DRB1 and DQB1; 500 to 550 for DQA1; 606 for DPA1; roughly 450 for DPB1. A later analysis re-analyzed previously published TCR beta repertoires from roughly 600 donors and added high-resolution HLA genotyping to study TCR occurrence patterns. Donor age, sex, ethnicity and CMV serostatus were compiled alongside the repertoire data. A later genetic analysis used genome-wide SNP genotypes for about 60% of the roughly 670 donors, treating that subset as a discovery cohort. The study aimed to test whether cataloging public T cell receptors could reveal signatures of past pathogen exposure. The study used immunosequencing to profile the T cell repertoires of 670 or so subjects and linked those repertoires to cytomegalovirus serostatus. General study outcomes and caveats: At a false discovery rate of 0.05, a later analysis linked about 17,000 TCR beta sequences to specific HLA alleles. A group of highly shared sequence variants was considered likely to be a technical artifact of the sequencing pipeline. Across donors, most TCR sequences were observed very rarely, whereas some public TCRs were present in many individuals. The 87-base-pair reads could not distinguish some IMGT-functional V segments, including TRBV6-2 and TRBV6-3, so those segments were excluded. Compared with the approximately 600-donor mean, donors in an Asian-associated ancestry cluster had fewer N-insertions in productive TCRs, according to a later genetic analysis. Compared with equally common non-associated chains, HLA-associated TCR beta chains in a later analysis were more clonally expanded and had lower generation probabilities. Approximately 16 rarely observed V segments, including chromosome 9 orphons, were excluded from the earlier analysis of several hundred of the donors because counts were too low. The authors suggested that the approach could potentially be generalized to other disease states and immunological phenotypes. In this cohort, only TCR beta chains were sequenced, and detectable features were limited by the absence of alpha or paired-chain data. Linkage disequilibrium might explain the correlated functional status among segregating V segments, but an unknown experimental factor could not be excluded. A later analysis reported that several top co-occurrence clusters appeared linked to parvovirus B19, influenza, CMV and Epstein-Barr virus. According to a later analysis, most CMV-associated TCR beta chains appeared to be HLA-restricted, and the HLA associations seemed to be driven largely by CMV exposure. The classifier was reported to diagnose cytomegalovirus status with high specificity and sensitivity in both the original and validation cohorts. A total of fewer than 200 TCR beta chains were listed by the study as associated with cytomegalovirus. A further reported finding was that TCR beta sequences accurately predicted the HLA-A and HLA-B alleles for most subjects in the first cohort. Because HLA typing was missing for some donors at each locus, association tests included only the typed subset. V-gene and J-gene trimming of TCR beta chains was associated with a missense DCLRE1C variant in a later genetic analysis, and the association was replicated in an independent cohort. A later analysis found that TCR association rates varied across HLA loci, with DRB1 alleles showing the most associated TCRs and HLA-C alleles the fewest. Immune exposure information for the cohort was limited to CMV serostatus. In vitro tests confirmed that three of the cytomegalovirus-associated TCR beta chains recognize cytomegalovirus antigens. Strong co-occurrence of HLA alleles, especially DR and DQ, made assigning TCR associations to individual alleles difficult. In an earlier analysis of some 550 of the donors, most TCR beta V segments were observed in productive rearrangements about 87% or about 30% of the time, broadly matching IMGT annotations. Presence/absence analyses assumed roughly uniform sequencing depth across donors, an assumption that may not hold.

A remark on this clone: It has no known antigen specificity. Per-base quality was not reported, and no clone a single base away is much larger than it. Other DNA variants within this sample encode the same CDR3.

As encoded in the germline V gene, CDR1 is SNHLY while CDR2 is FYNNEI. From the cysteine through the phenylalanine, the CDR3 covers 14 amino acids. Solely the CDR3 DNA is kept, with 42 bases framed from the first base. V gives up 6 bases and J gives up 6 bases, and the segment between their germline ends measures 15 bases. The library was made by the immunoSEQ multiplex PCR assay. For the multiplex PCR, a mixture combining 60 forward primers for TCR Vbeta segments and 13 reverse primers for TCR Jbeta segments was used. A multiplex PCR assay on genomic DNA amplified the CDR3 region of rearranged TCR beta genes. On the Illumina HiSeq System, the amplified TCR beta libraries were sequenced as 87-base-pair reads. In the paper's pipeline: In a later analysis, 80 million or so unique TCR beta chains were counted across the 666 repertoires, and roughly 11 million of these chains were shared by at least two donors. Raw reads were error-corrected and collapsed into unique sequences with a nearest-neighbor algorithm that merged closely related sequences to remove PCR and sequencing errors. V, D and J gene segments were assigned by aligning CDR3 sequences to IMGT reference sequences. For a sequence to be retained, a match of at least six nucleotides to both a V gene segment and a J gene segment was required. Rearrangements were called productive when the CDR3 lacked stop codons and stayed in frame with V and J; all others were non-productive. Following IMGT convention, CDR3 was defined as the stretch from the second conserved V-encoded cysteine to the conserved J-encoded phenylalanine. The earlier analysis of fewer than 750 of the donors excluded sequences that lacked an unambiguous match to a single V gene segment. In an earlier analysis of 587 of the donors, V segments were called functional above 56.7% productive rearrangements and were called segregating when the between-donor standard deviation exceeded 5%. To diagnose cytomegalovirus status from the catalog of TCR beta chain sequences, a statistical classification framework was built. V and J gene assignment, in a later analysis, came from comparing TCR nucleotide sequences with IMGT/GENE-DB human TR gene sequences. The TCRdist pipeline was used in a later analysis to assign CDR3 sequences and most-parsimonious VDJ recombination scenarios. A later analysis defined each TCR beta chain by its CDR3 amino acid sequence plus V-gene family, and excluded reads lacking a unique V-gene family. To address suspected cross-contamination and a sequencing artifact, a later analysis removed 592 highly shared, low-generation-probability nucleotide sequences. A later analysis calculated a clonal expansion index for each public chain from normalized within-repertoire ranks of inferred template counts. In a later analysis, generation probabilities were computed using a VDJ recombination model fitted to out-of-frame rearrangements, and the results were checked against IGoR. In a later analysis, hypergeometric tests were used to score TCR-TCR, TCR-HLA and TCR-CMV co-occurrence, with a repertoire-size bias correction applied to TCR pairs. A later analysis estimated false discovery rates by permuting HLA or CMV assignments 20 times. In a later analysis, co-occurring TCRs were grouped using DBSCAN, with TCRdist sequence similarity added in when clustering inside HLA-allele-positive subsets. Repertoires with fewer than 30,000 or more than 120,000 public chains, plus five repertoires with anomalous nucleotide sharing, were excluded from co-occurrence clustering. Here the immuneACCESS table is served through TCRdb, limited to in-frame sequences with V and J called. Missing clones are a known gap in these copies; in checked studies unresolved V genes cover under half, and the rest lacks a known reason. That table is the source of V, J and clone size, and D and trimming were worked out from the DNA. Recorded for this sample are roughly 180,000 clones; around 80% of them occurred a single time. The ten largest account for 2.4% of the sample.

The cohort consisted of hundreds of healthy bone marrow donors. All cohort members were sampled while nominally healthy, although unrecorded immune exposures were likely present. The donor was CMV seronegative and was included in the group of 352 seronegative cohort members. Each donor provided a peripheral blood sample, and peripheral blood mononuclear cells were used for TCR beta sequencing. The Qiagen DNeasy Blood Extraction Kit was used to extract genomic DNA from the blood cell samples. Sequencing input: PBMCs. The rearranged chain carries TRBV2 and TRBJ2-1; TRBD2 is a weak D gene call, 6 bases matching. The receptor was isolated from a male donor in good health and CMV-seronegative. The CDR3 region reads CASRTQFSGNEQFF. The sequenced DNA is TGTGCCAGCAGGACCCAGTTTAGCGGCAATGAGCAGTTCTTC.